A selection of T cell receptor beta chains follows, all from one sample in a study of T cells in Graves' hyperthyroidism and ophthalmopathy. A single record per CDR3 protein comes from TCRdb applying MiXCR to the multiplex PCR reads. This table has 550,000 to 650,000 distinct CDR3 sequences, approximately 15% appearing once. What was sequenced was blood. The origin of the receptors is a woman aged 25 to 39 with Graves' hyperthyroidism that later progressed to Graves' ophthalmopathy. The CDR3 runs from the conserved cysteine through the conserved F or W. The order of the fields is V gene, CDR3 length, D gene, clone size, J gene, CDR3 DNA, CDR3 protein. The D gene is left open where the match is weak. Clone size is stated in some rows and not others, as once, few, many or a class when expanded.

TRBV5-1	17	TRBD2	NA	TRBJ2-3	TGCGCCAGCAGCTACGGACTAGACAAAACTAGCACAGATACGCAGTATTTT	CASSYGLDKTSTDTQYF
TRBV3-1	13	NA	many	TRBJ2-1	TGTGCCAGCAGTCAAAACCAGGGCGGTGAGCAGTTCTTC	CASSQNQGGEQFF
TRBV24-1	14	NA	many	TRBJ1-2	TGTGCCACCAGTGCAGGCGGATCAGTCTATGGCTACACCTTC	CATSAGGSVYGYTF
TRBV12-3/TRBV12-4	15	TRBD1	many	TRBJ2-7	TGTGCCAGCAGTCCAACCGGACAGGTGACCTACGAGCAGTACTTC	CASSPTGQVTYEQYF
TRBV28	14	TRBD1	many	TRBJ1-2	TGTGCCAGCATCAAGGGACAGATCAACTATGGCTACACCTTC	CASIKGQINYGYTF
TRBV20-1	13	NA	NA	TRBJ1-5	TGCAGTGCTAGGTCCAGAGCGGACCAGCCCCAGCATTTT	CSARSRADQPQHF
TRBV7-9	16	NA	many	TRBJ2-1	TGTGCCAGCAGCTTATCCGATTTAGCGTTTTACAATGAGCAGTTCTTC	CASSLSDLAFYNEQFF
TRBV6-1	13	NA	many	TRBJ1-1	TGTGCCAGCAGTGGGTCACTGGGGACTGAAGCTTTCTTT	CASSGSLGTEAFF
TRBV5-4	14	NA	NA	TRBJ2-1	TGTGCCAGCAGCTTGGAGGGGTCGGGCAATGAGCAGTTCTTC	CASSLEGSGNEQFF
TRBV19	14	NA	few	TRBJ1-5	TGTGCCAGTAGTAGGGTTGCGGGTAATCAGCCCCAGCATTTT	CASSRVAGNQPQHF
TRBV27	14	NA	many	TRBJ2-1	TGTGCCAGCAGTTTATCGCCAGGGGTAAATGAGCAGTTCTTC	CASSLSPGVNEQFF
TRBV30	11	NA	many	TRBJ2-1	TGTGCCTGGACCCTTTGGGATGAGCAGTTCTTC	CAWTLWDEQFF
TRBV7-3	15	NA	many	TRBJ2-7	TGTGCCAGCAGCTCTGGAAATACAGGGAGGTACGAGCAGTACTTC	CASSSGNTGRYEQYF
TRBV30	14	TRBD1	few	TRBJ1-5	TGTGCCTGGAATGTTCAGGGGGCTAATCAGCCCCAGCATTTT	CAWNVQGANQPQHF
TRBV28	15	TRBD1	few	TRBJ2-7	TGTGCCAGCAGTACCCCGACAGGGGGAACACACGAGCAGTACTTC	CASSTPTGGTHEQYF
TRBV19	13	NA	few	TRBJ2-7	TGTGCCAGTAGTATAGATCCCGCGGGAGAGCAGTACTTC	CASSIDPAGEQYF
TRBV5-1	13	NA	many	TRBJ2-3	TGCGCCAGCAGCTTGGCGTGGGGAGATACGCAGTATTTT	CASSLAWGDTQYF
TRBV6-1	14	NA	few	TRBJ2-3	TGTGCCAGCAGGACGGGCCAGAGCACAGATACGCAGTATTTT	CASRTGQSTDTQYF
TRBV5-1	15	NA	few	TRBJ2-2	TGCGCCAGCAGCGAAGGGGCCGGGGGCACCGGGGAGCTGTTTTTT	CASSEGAGGTGELFF
TRBV12-3/TRBV12-4	13	NA	many	TRBJ2-5	TGTGCCAGCAGTGGTCAGGGAGGCAAGACCCAGTACTTC	CASSGQGGKTQYF
TRBV27	18	TRBD2	many	TRBJ2-7	TGTGCCAGCAGACCTCTAGGACTAGCGACCATAAGCTCCTACGAGCAGTACTTC	CASRPLGLATISSYEQYF
TRBV18	17	TRBD2	NA	TRBJ2-3	TGTGCCAGCTCACCGGGACTAGCGGGAGGGCACACAGATACGCAGTATTTT	CASSPGLAGGHTDTQYF
TRBV6-2/TRBV6-3	15	TRBD1	NA	TRBJ1-2	TGTGCCAGCAGAGAATGGACAGGGGATAACTATGGCTACACCTTC	CASREWTGDNYGYTF
TRBV5-5	17	NA	many	TRBJ2-1	TGTGCCAGCAGCTTGGTTTCTAGACAGTCCGATCTTGATGAGCAGTTCTTC	CASSLVSRQSDLDEQFF
TRBV3-1	17	NA	many	TRBJ2-7	TGTGCCAGCAGCCAAGACCGTCTAGTGCTAGGTCCCTACGAGCAGTACTTC	CASSQDRLVLGPYEQYF
TRBV9	15	TRBD1	NA	TRBJ1-6	TGTGCCAGCGGCCCAGGGACAGGGGGCGGATCACCCCTCCACTTT	CASGPGTGGGSPLHF
TRBV5-8	14	NA	many	TRBJ1-1	TGTGCCAGCAGCTTGCGTTTAGGGGGCACTGAAGCTTTCTTT	CASSLRLGGTEAFF
TRBV28	15	TRBD1	many	TRBJ2-7	TGTGCCAGCAGTTTGGACAGGGGGCTTTCCTACGAGCAGTACTTC	CASSLDRGLSYEQYF
TRBV28	14	NA	NA	TRBJ1-4	TGTGCCAGCAGTTTGCGTCGGGACTTAAGGAAACTGTTTTTT	CASSLRRDLRKLFF
TRBV30	13	NA	few	TRBJ2-7	TGTGCCTGGGGTAGGGCAGGAGTCAACGAGCAGTACTTC	CAWGRAGVNEQYF
TRBV2	15	TRBD1	NA	TRBJ1-5	TGTGCCAGCAGGCCCGGGACAGGAGGGAATCAGCCCCAGCATTTT	CASRPGTGGNQPQHF
TRBV28	14	TRBD1	few	TRBJ1-4	TGTGCCAGCAGCCCGACAGGGGTGGGAGGAAAACTGTTTTTT	CASSPTGVGGKLFF
TRBV9	16	TRBD2	few	TRBJ2-1	TGTGCCAGCAGCGTAGACGGCGGGGGGGCCTACAATGAGCAGTTCTTC	CASSVDGGGAYNEQFF
TRBV20-1	12	NA	NA	TRBJ2-5	TGCAGTGCCTGGCTAGCCCAAGAGACCCAGTACTTC	CSAWLAQETQYF
TRBV19	14	TRBD1	NA	TRBJ2-7	TGTGCCACAAACCGGGGACAGGGGATTGACGAGCAGTACTTC	CATNRGQGIDEQYF